This entry lists 27 T cell receptor beta chains sequenced from one sample in a study of cytomegalovirus exposure and HLA in healthy donors. PCR was performed using 60 Vbeta and 13 Jbeta primers. TCRdb's table, derived via immunoSEQ multiplex PCR, lists solely in-frame clones and lacks some. This table has about 150,000 clones, more than 7.5% appearing once. Material for sequencing was PBMCs. The receptor source for this set is a middle-aged man in good health and CMV-seronegative.

The V and J genes are TRBV13 and TRBJ2-3; tentatively, D is TRBD1 (6 bases). Germline V lookup: CDR1 PRHDT, CDR2 FYEKMQ (reference sequence). This CDR3 has 17 residues. V was clipped by 3 bases and J by 4 bases, with 20 bases between them. CDR3 sequence (DNA): TGTGCCAGCAGCTTCCTCAGGGGCCTATTATATGCAGATACGCAGTATTTT. Protein: CASSFLRGLLYADTQYF.

This clone was detected a few times. CDR3 in amino acids: CSVEGPASGNTGELFF. The DNA for the CDR3 is TGCAGCGTTGAAGGTCCCGCTAGCGGTAACACCGGGGAGCTGTTTTTT. The gene calls are TRBV29-1 and TRBJ2-2; 7 bases map to TRBD2. The trim removed 1 base at V and 2 bases at J, leaving 7 bases unmatched. CDR1 SQVTM and CDR2 ANQGSEA come from the germline V gene. The CDR3 covers 16 residues.

This clone showed up just a few times. In nucleotides, the CDR3 is TGTGCCAGCAGCTTGGGACAGGCTCGGGAAGAGACCCAGTACTTC. Translating gives CASSLGQAREETQYF. This sequence joins TRBV5-8 and TRBJ2-5; a possible D gene is TRBD1 (6 bases). The CDR3 is 15 residues long. V lost 0 bases, J lost 3 bases, and 12 bases lay in between. Per germline, CDR1 SGHTS and CDR2 YDEGEE.

The chain is built from TRBV16 and TRBJ2-7, with D perhaps matching TRBD1 (6 bases). The CDR3 has 17 residues. V lost 4 bases and J lost 0, with 19 bases in between. CDR1 is KGHSY, CDR2 FQNENV, per germline. CDR3 DNA sequence: TGTGCCAGCAGCCCCCATTTAAGGGGGAAAAGCTCCTACGAGCAGTACTTC. Its translation: CASSPHLRGKSSYEQYF.

This clone occurred a few times. V and J are TRBV5-5 and TRBJ2-2; D might be TRBD1 (6 bases). Germline V lookup: CDR1 SGHKS, CDR2 YYEKEE (reference sequence). The CDR3 contains 15 residues. With 3 bases removed from V and 6 bases from J, the gap between germline ends came to 15 bases. The CDR3 region has the DNA TGTGCCAGCAGCTCCGCTCCAGGGGTGGCCGGGGAGCTGTTTTTT. Translating gives CASSSAPGVAGELFF.

This chain uses TRBV27 with TRBJ2-7; no definite D call. CDR3 size: 11 residues. CDR1 is MNHEY, CDR2 SMNVEV, per germline (reference sequence). V was trimmed by 5 bases and J by 4 bases, leaving 6 bases between them. CDR3 DNA sequence: TGTGCCAGCAGTCTCGGGTACGAGCAGTACTTC. It specifies CASSLGYEQYF.

This clone was seen a handful of times. The sample has other DNA sequences that encode this CDR3 too. The chain links TRBV9 to TRBJ2-2, with 7 bases aligning to TRBD2. Germline V gene lookup returns CDR1 SGDLS and CDR2 YYNGEE. J lost 4 bases, V lost 2 bases, and 5 bases had no gene match. CDR3 length: 15 amino acids. The CDR3, as DNA: TGTGCCAGCAGCGTCGGGGGGACGGGCACCGGGGAGCTGTTTTTT. Protein product: CASSVGGTGTGELFF.

The rearrangement links TRBV5-1 to TRBJ1-6; D perhaps matches TRBD1 (6 bases). This CDR3 region has 20 residues. Germline loops: CDR1 SGHRS, CDR2 YFSETQ. The V and J ends lost 1 base and 0 bases respectively, with 20 bases between them. The CDR3 DNA sequence: TGCGCCAGCAGCTTGCAGGGGCAGAGTTCACTTAGCTCCTATAATTCACCCCTCCACTTT. It codes for CASSLQGQSSLSSYNSPLHF.

This clone appeared a few times. The chain joins TRBV19 to TRBJ1-1; TRBD1 agrees at 10 bases. The CDR3 sequence is 14 residues long. Germline-derived CDR1 and CDR2 are LNHDA and SQIVND (reference sequence). Trimming at V came to 8 bases and at J to 5 bases, leaving 8 bases not matched to a gene. CDR3 sequence (DNA): TGTGCCAGTGGACAGGGGGAAGGATGGACTGAAGCTTTCTTT. This encodes CASGQGEGWTEAFF. The whole variable domain, filled in from reference TRBV19 and TRBJ1-1, reads DGGITQSPKYLFRKEGQNVTLSCEQNLNHDAMYWYRQDPGQGLRLIYYSQIVNDFQKGDIAEGYSVSREKKESFPLTVTSAQKNPTAFYLCASGQGEGWTEAFFGQGTRLTVV.

This chain links TRBV6-5 with TRBJ1-3; D gene ambiguous. This CDR3 is built from 14 residues. V shed 0 bases and J shed 2 bases, with 5 bases lying between them. CDR1 is MNHEY and CDR2 is SVGAGI in the germline V gene. The CDR3 is CASSYSYTGNTIYF. The CDR3 region has the DNA TGTGCCAGCAGTTACTCTTATACTGGAAACACCATATATTTT.

This clone was seen more than once but under ten times. This chain joins TRBV5-6 and TRBJ1-1; D gene unclear. Deletions cut 1 base from V and 5 bases from J, with 15 bases between. The CDR3 consists of 15 residues. In germline, CDR1 is SGHDT, CDR2 YYEEEE. CDR3: CASSLLGVYRTEAFF. For the CDR3, the DNA is TGTGCCAGCAGCTTGCTCGGGGTTTATCGGACTGAAGCTTTCTTT.

This clone was detected a few times. The sample carries other DNA sequences with the same CDR3. V and J are TRBV19 and TRBJ1-1; 8 bases align to TRBD1. V trimming: 4 bases; J trimming: 5 bases; junction bases outside the gene matches: 3. Germline CDR1 reads LNHDA; CDR2 reads SQIVND (reference sequence). This CDR3 comprises 13 residues. The CDR3 nucleotides are TGTGCCAGTAGTACCAGACAGGGGACTGAAGCTTTCTTT. This translates into CASSTRQGTEAFF. Supplemented by reference TRBV19 and TRBJ1-1, the full variable domain reads DGGITQSPKYLFRKEGQNVTLSCEQNLNHDAMYWYRQDPGQGLRLIYYSQIVNDFQKGDIAEGYSVSREKKESFPLTVTSAQKNPTAFYLCASSTRQGTEAFFGQGTRLTVV.

A few counts support this clone. The genes are TRBV28 and TRBJ2-1; D is unclear. The CDR3 has 11 amino acids. Germline values: CDR1 MDHEN, CDR2 SYDVKM. Trimming took 7 bases from V and 6 from J, leaving 7 bases between them. This CDR3 is CASNGPNEQFF. CDR3 DNA sequence: TGTGCCAGCAATGGGCCCAATGAGCAGTTCTTC.

This clone was recorded a few times. The chain employs TRBV29-1 and TRBJ1-1, with a tentative D call TRBD1 (6 bases). The CDR3 runs 10 residues. Trimming took off 4 bases at V and 11 bases at J, with 11 bases between the two ends. Germline CDR1 reads SQVTM; CDR2 reads ANQGSEA. Written as DNA, the CDR3 is TGCAGCGTTGTTAGGGGGTTTGCTTTCTTT. It translates to CSVVRGFAFF.

The rearrangement links TRBV7-3 to TRBJ2-6; D gene ambiguous. Germline V gene data show CDR1 as SGHTA and CDR2 as FQGTGA. Trimming pared 4 bases from V and 0 bases from J, leaving 10 bases between. The CDR3 is 16 amino acids. CDR3 region: CASSYTSNSGANVLTF. DNA for the CDR3: TGTGCCAGCAGCTACACCTCCAACTCTGGGGCCAACGTCCTGACTTTC.

The chain joins TRBV30 to TRBJ1-4, with D unresolved. Germline CDR1 GTSNPN, CDR2 SVGIG (reference sequence). Trimming left V 0 bases short and J 5 bases short, with 7 bases between. The CDR3 length is 13 residues. CDR3 sequence reads: CAWSVRWNEKLFF. The DNA for the CDR3 is TGTGCCTGGAGTGTTCGGTGGAATGAAAAACTGTTTTTT.

The gene calls are TRBV2 and TRBJ1-1; possibly TRBD1 for D (5 bases). Per germline, CDR1 SNHLY and CDR2 FYNNEI. Trimming left V 8 bases short and J 3 bases short, with 13 bases between. This CDR3 region has 13 residues. CDR3 region: CASLRDQDTEAFF. The CDR3 DNA sequence: TGTGCCAGCCTCAGGGATCAGGACACTGAAGCTTTCTTT.

The V and J genes are TRBV19 and TRBJ2-3; possibly TRBD1 for D (7 bases). V was clipped by 3 bases and J by 3 bases, with 10 bases between them. The germline gives CDR1 LNHDA, CDR2 SQIVND (reference sequence). This CDR3 is 14 amino acids long. The CDR3: CASSIAGGTDTQYF. CDR3 coding DNA: TGTGCCAGTAGTATCGCAGGGGGGACAGATACGCAGTATTTT.

This clone was picked up a small number of times. The V and J genes are TRBV19 and TRBJ2-7, with D unclear. The V end lost 5 bases, the J end lost 0 bases, and 5 bases lay between the germline ends. Germline CDR1 and CDR2: LNHDA and SQIVND (reference sequence). This CDR3 region has 12 residues. CDR3 sequence: CASSGRSYEQYF. As DNA, the CDR3 is TGTGCCAGTAGTGGGCGCTCCTACGAGCAGTACTTC.

This clone has only a few counts. V is TRBV9 and J is TRBJ1-6, with D perhaps TRBD1 (6 bases). Trimming cost V 1 base and J 10 bases, with 15 bases left between them. There are 15 residues in the CDR3. The germline V gene encodes CDR1 SGDLS and CDR2 YYNGEE. CDR3 loop: CASSVSLGGVSPLHF. DNA of the CDR3: TGTGCCAGCAGCGTAAGTTTAGGGGGAGTCTCACCCCTCCACTTT.

The rearrangement links TRBV6-1 to TRBJ2-1; 7 bases match TRBD2. In germline, CDR1 is MNHNS, CDR2 SASEGT. The CDR3 runs 12 residues. V dropped 8 bases and J dropped 10; count of bases not matched to a gene: 8. CDR3 sequence: CASGDYFSEQFF. The DNA for the CDR3 is TGTGCCAGCGGGGACTACTTCAGCGAGCAGTTCTTC.

DNA for the CDR3: TGTGCCAGCAGCTTGGCCGGACTGGGTGAAAAACTGTTTTTT. Residues: CASSLAGLGEKLFF. The V call is TRBV5-8, the J call TRBJ1-4; no reliable D call. Germline CDR1 is SGHTS and CDR2 is YDEGEE. Trimming took 0 bases from V and 7 from J, leaving 10 bases between them. This CDR3 comprises 14 residues. Based on the CDR3 plus reference TRBV5-8 and TRBJ1-4, the full variable domain is EAGVTQSPTHLIKTRGQQATLRCSPISGHTSVYWYQQALGLGLQFLLWYDEGEERNRGNFPPRFSGRQFPNYSSELNVNALELEDSALYLCASSLAGLGEKLFFGSGTQLSVL.

This clone was seen only a few times. J is TRBJ2-7 and V is TRBV19; no clear D gene. Germline lookup yields CDR1 LNHDA and CDR2 SQIVND (reference sequence). Between the trimmed V and J ends, which lost 6 bases and 1 base, there was a span of 10 bases. This CDR3 contains 13 residues. Here the CDR3 DNA reads TGTGCCAGTAGCCCCCAACATTCCTACGAGCAGTACTTC. Translation gives CASSPQHSYEQYF. The whole variable domain, remainder taken from reference TRBV19 and TRBJ2-7, is DGGITQSPKYLFRKEGQNVTLSCEQNLNHDAMYWYRQDPGQGLRLIYYSQIVNDFQKGDIAEGYSVSREKKESFPLTVTSAQKNPTAFYLCASSPQHSYEQYFGPGTRLTVT.

There are a few counts of this clone. V is TRBV2 and J is TRBJ2-7, with TRBD1 as a possible D gene (6 bases). CDR1 is SNHLY and CDR2 is FYNNEI in the germline V gene. This CDR3 spans 12 amino acids. The V gene lost 4 bases and the J gene lost 2 bases, with 6 bases spanning the gap. The CDR3 region is CASSGTAYEQYF. The CDR3 coding sequence is TGTGCCAGCAGTGGGACAGCCTACGAGCAGTACTTC.

The sample holds a few counts of this clone. The sample holds other DNA sequences that translate to the same CDR3. The chain carries TRBV11-3 and TRBJ2-1; D possibly corresponds to TRBD1 (6 bases). Looked up from germline, CDR1 is SGHNT and CDR2 is YENEEA. There are 15 residues in the CDR3. Between the trimmed V and J ends, which lost 0 bases and 2 bases, there was a span of 8 bases. CDR3 bases: TGTGCCAGCAGCTTAGAACAGGGCACCTACAATGAGCAGTTCTTC. Protein product: CASSLEQGTYNEQFF. Filled out from reference TRBV11-3 and TRBJ2-1, the complete variable domain reads EAGVVQSPRYKIIEKKQPVAFWCNPISGHNTLYWYLQNLGQGPELLIRYENEEAVDDSQLPKDRFSAERLKGVDSTLKIQPAELGDSAVYLCASSLEQGTYNEQFFGPGTRLTVL.

This clone was picked up a small number of times. V gene TRBV5-1 combines with J gene TRBJ2-1; 11 bases fit TRBD1. CDR3 length: 15 residues. The germline V gene encodes CDR1 SGHRS and CDR2 YFSETQ. The ends lost 4 bases at V and 3 bases at J; junction bases unmatched: 3. CDR3: CASSGGQGVYNEQFF. For the CDR3, the DNA is TGCGCCAGCAGCGGGGGACAGGGGGTCTACAATGAGCAGTTCTTC.

The sample holds a few counts of this clone. J is TRBJ2-6 and V is TRBV4-2, with TRBD1 matching over 8 bases. J was trimmed by 1 base and V by 7 bases; bases with no gene match: 12. The CDR3 loop spans 18 amino acids. The germline V gene has CDR1 LGHNA and CDR2 YNFKEQ. The CDR3 DNA reads TGTGCCAGCACCCGCGAAGGGACAGGCTTATCTGGGGCCAACGTCCTGACTTTC. It yields the protein CASTREGTGLSGANVLTF.